These 14 T cell receptor beta chains were sequenced from one sample in a study of blood T cell repertoires in COVID-19. Produced via immunoSEQ multiplex PCR; TCRdb's table is partial and in-frame only. The sample has approximately 79,000 clones; around 88% are singletons. Sequencing input: peripheral blood. The receptors shown here come from a man aged 55 to 70 with acute or convalescent COVID-19.

The V gene is TRBV7-3, the J gene TRBJ2-1, with 11 bases that match TRBD2. Germline assignment: CDR1 SGHTA and CDR2 FQGTGA. The V and J ends lost 5 bases and 5 bases, in that order; junction bases with no gene match: 14. This CDR3 is built from 18 residues. This chain's CDR3 is CASSRSDPGTSGHNEQFF. Written as DNA, the CDR3 is TGTGCCAGCAGCCGATCGGACCCCGGGACTAGCGGCCACAATGAGCAGTTCTTC.

The rearrangement uses TRBV6-2 or TRBV6-3 and TRBJ1-3; D might be TRBD1 (6 bases). The length of the CDR3 is 16 residues. The V gene's germline CDR1 is MNHEY and CDR2 SVGEGT. V lost 5 bases and J 0 bases, leaving 14 bases between the germline ends. The CDR3 reads CASSNPRGRSGNTIYF. In DNA, the CDR3 is TGTGCCAGCAGTAACCCCAGGGGCCGCTCTGGAAACACCATATATTTT.

V is TRBV3-1 (or the pseudogene TRBV3-2) and J is TRBJ2-2; D gene unclear. CDR1 LGHDT and CDR2 YNNKEL come from the germline V gene (reference sequence). The length of the CDR3 is 11 residues. V dropped 3 bases and J dropped 13 bases, with 9 bases sitting between them. CDR3 nucleotide sequence: TGTGCCAGCAGCCAGACCCGGAGGCTGTTTTTT. It encodes CASSQTRRLFF.

The genes are TRBV19 and TRBJ2-2, with a tentative D call TRBD1 (5 bases). The CDR3 consists of 15 residues. CDR1 and CDR2 (germline): LNHDA, SQIVND (reference sequence). V lost 8 bases to trimming and J lost 5 bases, with 18 bases between them. CDR3 region: CASSVQVPGTGELFF. The CDR3, as DNA: TGTGCCAGTTCGGTACAGGTCCCAGGGACCGGGGAGCTGTTTTTT.

This clone was found once. The rearrangement links TRBV5-6 to TRBJ1-4; no definite D call. V dropped 0 bases and J dropped 7 bases, with 7 bases sitting between them. Per germline, CDR1 SGHDT and CDR2 YYEEEE. The CDR3 consists of 13 residues. CDR3 in amino acids: CASSLVSGEKLFF. Here the CDR3 DNA reads TGTGCCAGCAGCTTGGTATCCGGTGAAAAACTGTTTTTT.

This clone was found once. The rearrangement links TRBV12-3 or TRBV12-4 to TRBJ2-5; possibly TRBD2 for D (5 bases). The V gene lost 10 bases and the J gene lost 7 bases, with 16 bases spanning the gap. The CDR3 length is 12 residues. This chain's CDR3 is CATSFGERTQYF. The CDR3 DNA follows: TGTGCCACTTCTTTCGGGGAGCGGACCCAGTACTTC.

The gene calls are TRBV7-8 and TRBJ1-4; maybe TRBD1 (5 bases). Germline V CDR1 and CDR2: SGHVS, FQNEAQ. V was clipped by 4 bases and J by 0 bases, with 9 bases between them. The CDR3 is made up of 15 amino acids. CDR3 loop: CASSWGGTTNEKLFF. The CDR3 bases are TGTGCCAGCAGCTGGGGGGGGACAACTAATGAAAAACTGTTTTTT.

This clone has more than one count but fewer than ten. V gene TRBV19 combines with J gene TRBJ2-4, with TRBD1 as a possible D gene (6 bases). Germline CDR1 LNHDA, CDR2 SQIVND (reference sequence). CDR3 length: 14 amino acids. V was shortened by 5 bases and J by 8 bases, with 16 bases between the two germline ends. CDR3: CASSPQGSGYIQYF. The CDR3, as DNA: TGTGCCAGTAGTCCACAGGGATCAGGGTACATTCAGTACTTC.

The genes are TRBV3-1 (or the pseudogene TRBV3-2) and TRBJ2-7; 13 bases are a match to TRBD2. The V and J ends lost 5 bases and 2 bases, in that order; junction bases with no gene match: 0. Germline lookup yields CDR1 LGHDT and CDR2 YNNKEL (reference sequence). The CDR3 covers 14 residues. The CDR3 is CASSGTSGTYEQYF. The CDR3 bases are TGTGCCAGCAGCGGGACTAGCGGGACCTACGAGCAGTACTTC.

The chain recombines TRBV9 with TRBJ2-5; TRBD2 aligns across 13 bases. In germline, CDR1 is SGDLS, CDR2 YYNGEE. V lost 4 bases, J lost 5 bases, and 8 bases stayed unmatched. There are 16 residues in the CDR3. The CDR3 bases are TGTGCCAGCAGCTCCATCACTAGCGGGAGGGTGGAGACCCAGTACTTC. This translates into CASSSITSGRVETQYF.

This clone is a singleton in its sample. V usage is TRBV27 and J usage is TRBJ2-1, with D possibly TRBD1 on 6 matching bases. V lost 6 bases and J lost 8, with 14 bases in between. The CDR3 is made up of 13 amino acids. Germline V gene data show CDR1 as MNHEY and CDR2 as SMNVEV (reference sequence). In nucleotides, the CDR3 is TGTGCCAGCAGCCCGACAGGAGACTATGAGCAGTTCTTC. Its protein product is CASSPTGDYEQFF.

The chain couples TRBV6-5 to TRBJ1-1; D is perhaps TRBD1 (6 bases). This CDR3 comprises 13 residues. CDR1 and CDR2 from the germline V gene are MNHEY and SVGAGI. The germline V and J ends were trimmed by 6 bases and 5 bases, with 13 bases remaining between them. In nucleotides, the CDR3 is TGTGCCAGCAGCCTTGGCAGGGGTACTGAAGCTTTCTTT. It codes for CASSLGRGTEAFF.

This chain connects TRBV5-8 to TRBJ1-5; 8 bases match TRBD1. This CDR3 spans 14 amino acids. Germline lookup yields CDR1 SGHTS and CDR2 YDEGEE. The trim removed 5 bases at V and 7 bases at J, leaving 8 bases unmatched. CDR3 sequence: CASSLGQGGQPQHF. The CDR3 region has the DNA TGTGCCAGCAGTCTTGGACAGGGTGGGCAGCCCCAGCATTTT.

This chain uses TRBV11-2 with TRBJ2-5, with D maybe TRBD1 (5 bases). The CDR3 consists of 15 residues. Trimming pared 1 base from V and 2 bases from J, leaving 11 bases between. Germline CDR1 and CDR2: SGHAT and FQNNGV. In nucleotides, the CDR3 is TGTGCCAGCAGCTTAGCGGTGGGGCCGCAAGAGACCCAGTACTTC. This sequence encodes CASSLAVGPQETQYF.